This T cell receptor beta chain was recorded in a study of OX40 agonist ivuxolimab in advanced cancers. Study at large: With ivuxolimab, an agonistic anti-OX40 (CD134) antibody, patients were treated.

Libraries were prepared by immunoSEQ multiplex PCR; TCRdb keeps only in-frame clonotypes and omits some of them. The table has about 45,000 clones, about nine tenths seen once. This CDR3 spans 11 amino acids. Trimming took off 8 bases at V and 6 bases at J, with 7 bases between the two ends. Germline V gene data show CDR1 as MNHEY and CDR2 as SVGAGI. The input for sequencing was CD4+ or CD8+ T cells sorted from blood, taken in a trial of the OX40 agonist ivuxolimab. This clonotype was obtained from an adult with an advanced solid tumor such as melanoma, head and neck, liver or kidney cancer. The chain couples TRBV6-5 to TRBJ2-2, with D perhaps matching TRBD2 (5 bases). The CDR3 sequence is CASGGAGELFF. The DNA of the CDR3 is TGTGCCAGCGGAGGTGCCGGGGAGCTGTTTTTT.